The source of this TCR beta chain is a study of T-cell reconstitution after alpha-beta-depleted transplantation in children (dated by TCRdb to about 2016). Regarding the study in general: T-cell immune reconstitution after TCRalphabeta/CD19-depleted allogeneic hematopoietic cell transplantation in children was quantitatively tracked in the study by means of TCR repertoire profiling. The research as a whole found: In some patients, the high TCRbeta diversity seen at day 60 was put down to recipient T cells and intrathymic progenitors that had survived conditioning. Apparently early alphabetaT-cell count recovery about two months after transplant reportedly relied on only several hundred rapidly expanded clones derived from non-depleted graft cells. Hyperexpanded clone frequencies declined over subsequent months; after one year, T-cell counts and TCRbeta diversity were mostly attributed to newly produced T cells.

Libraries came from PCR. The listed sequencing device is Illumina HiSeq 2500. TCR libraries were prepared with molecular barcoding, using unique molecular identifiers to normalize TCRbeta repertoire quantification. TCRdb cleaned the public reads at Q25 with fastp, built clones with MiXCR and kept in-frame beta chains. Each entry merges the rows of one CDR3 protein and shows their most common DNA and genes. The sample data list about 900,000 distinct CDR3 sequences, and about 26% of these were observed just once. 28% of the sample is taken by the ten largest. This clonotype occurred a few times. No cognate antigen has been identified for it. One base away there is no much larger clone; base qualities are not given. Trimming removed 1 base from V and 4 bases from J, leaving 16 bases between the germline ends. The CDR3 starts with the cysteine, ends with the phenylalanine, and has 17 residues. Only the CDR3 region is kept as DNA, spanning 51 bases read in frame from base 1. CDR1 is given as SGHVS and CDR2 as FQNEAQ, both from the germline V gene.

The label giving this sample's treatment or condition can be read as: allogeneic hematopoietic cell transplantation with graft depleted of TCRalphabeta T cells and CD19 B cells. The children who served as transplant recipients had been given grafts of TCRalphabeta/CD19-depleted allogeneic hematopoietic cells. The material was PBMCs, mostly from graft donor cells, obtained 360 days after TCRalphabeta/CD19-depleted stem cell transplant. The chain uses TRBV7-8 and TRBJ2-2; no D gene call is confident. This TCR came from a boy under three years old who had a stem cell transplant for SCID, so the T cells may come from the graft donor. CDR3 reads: CASSLVNPVISTGELFF. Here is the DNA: TGTGCCAGCAGCTTAGTGAATCCAGTCATCAGCACCGGGGAGCTGTTTTTT.